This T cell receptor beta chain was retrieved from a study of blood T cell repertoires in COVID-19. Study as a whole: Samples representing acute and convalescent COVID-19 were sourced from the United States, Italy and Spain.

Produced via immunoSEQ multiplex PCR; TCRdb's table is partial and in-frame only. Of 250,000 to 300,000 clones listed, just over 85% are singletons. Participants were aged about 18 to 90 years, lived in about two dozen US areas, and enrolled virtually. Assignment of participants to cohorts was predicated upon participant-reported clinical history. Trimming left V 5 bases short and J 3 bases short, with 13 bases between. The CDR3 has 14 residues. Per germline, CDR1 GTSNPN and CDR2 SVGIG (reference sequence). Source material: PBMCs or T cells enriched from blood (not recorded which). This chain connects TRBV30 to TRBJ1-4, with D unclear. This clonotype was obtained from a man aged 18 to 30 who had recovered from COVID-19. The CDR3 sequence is CAWRQVGSNEKLFF. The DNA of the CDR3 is TGTGCCTGGCGACAAGTTGGGTCTAATGAAAAACTGTTTTTT.